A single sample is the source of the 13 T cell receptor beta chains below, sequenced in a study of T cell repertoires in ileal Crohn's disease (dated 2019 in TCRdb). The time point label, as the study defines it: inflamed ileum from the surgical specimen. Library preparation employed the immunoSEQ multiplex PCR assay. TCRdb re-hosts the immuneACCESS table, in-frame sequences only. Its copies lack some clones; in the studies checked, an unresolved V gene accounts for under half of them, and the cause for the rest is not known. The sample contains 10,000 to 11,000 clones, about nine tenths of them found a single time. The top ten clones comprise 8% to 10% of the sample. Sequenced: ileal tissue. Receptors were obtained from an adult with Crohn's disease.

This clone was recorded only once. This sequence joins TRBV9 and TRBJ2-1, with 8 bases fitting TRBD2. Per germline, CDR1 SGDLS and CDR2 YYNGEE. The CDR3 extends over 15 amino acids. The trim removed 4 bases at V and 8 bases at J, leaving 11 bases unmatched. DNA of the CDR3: TGTGCCAGCAGCTCTATCTCCAGCGGGAGACATGAGCAGTTCTTC. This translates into CASSSISSGRHEQFF.

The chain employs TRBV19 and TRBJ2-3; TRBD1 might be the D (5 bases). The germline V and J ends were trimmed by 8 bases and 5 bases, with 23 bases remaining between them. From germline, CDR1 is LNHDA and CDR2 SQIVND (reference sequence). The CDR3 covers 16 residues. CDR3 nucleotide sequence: TGTGCCAGTCGAGGCAGGGTTAAGGCTTATGGAGATACGCAGTATTTT. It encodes CASRGRVKAYGDTQYF.

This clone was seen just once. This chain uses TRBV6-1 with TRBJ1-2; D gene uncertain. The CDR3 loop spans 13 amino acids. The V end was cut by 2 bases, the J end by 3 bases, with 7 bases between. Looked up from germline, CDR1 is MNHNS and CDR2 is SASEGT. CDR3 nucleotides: TGTGCCAGCAGTGAATTGGGGTACTATGGCTACACCTTC. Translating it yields CASSELGYYGYTF.

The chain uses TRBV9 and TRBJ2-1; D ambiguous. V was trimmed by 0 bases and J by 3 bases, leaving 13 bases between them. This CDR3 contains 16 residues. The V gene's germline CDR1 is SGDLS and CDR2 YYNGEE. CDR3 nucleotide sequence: TGTGCCAGCAGCGTAGGTCTTTCGGCCGGCTACAATGAGCAGTTCTTC. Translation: CASSVGLSAGYNEQFF.

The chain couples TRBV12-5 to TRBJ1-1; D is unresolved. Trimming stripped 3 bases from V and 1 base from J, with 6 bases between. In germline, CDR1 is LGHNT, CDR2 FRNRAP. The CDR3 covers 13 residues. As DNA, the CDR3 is TGTGCTAGTGGTTTCCGGGCGAACACTGAAGCTTTCTTT. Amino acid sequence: CASGFRANTEAFF.

The CDR3 region is CASSLDPVGRPPYNEQFF. In DNA, the CDR3 is TGTGCCAGCAGCTTAGATCCGGTGGGGAGACCCCCTTACAATGAGCAGTTCTTC. The V and J genes are TRBV7-9 and TRBJ2-1; TRBD2 might be the D (5 bases). From germline, CDR1 is SEHNR and CDR2 FQNEAQ (reference sequence). V dropped 1 base and J dropped 4 bases, with 20 bases sitting between them. The CDR3 sequence is 18 residues long.

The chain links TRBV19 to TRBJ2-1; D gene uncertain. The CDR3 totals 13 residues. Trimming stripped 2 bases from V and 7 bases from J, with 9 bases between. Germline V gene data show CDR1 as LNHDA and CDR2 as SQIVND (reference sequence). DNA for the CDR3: TGTGCCAGTAGTATACAGGTCGCAAATGAGCAGTTCTTC. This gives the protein CASSIQVANEQFF.

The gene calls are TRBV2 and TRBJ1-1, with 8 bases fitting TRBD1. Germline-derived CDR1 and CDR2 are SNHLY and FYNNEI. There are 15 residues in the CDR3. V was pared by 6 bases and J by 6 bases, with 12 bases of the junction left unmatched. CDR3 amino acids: CASRTEDRASAEAFF. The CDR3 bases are TGTGCCAGCAGAACCGAGGACAGGGCGAGCGCTGAAGCTTTCTTT.

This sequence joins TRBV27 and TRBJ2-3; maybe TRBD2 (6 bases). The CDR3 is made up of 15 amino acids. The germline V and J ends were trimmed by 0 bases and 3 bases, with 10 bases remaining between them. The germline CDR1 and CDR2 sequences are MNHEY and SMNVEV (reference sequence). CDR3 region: CASSLSLRGTDTQYF. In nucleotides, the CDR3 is TGTGCCAGCAGTTTATCGTTGCGGGGTACAGATACGCAGTATTTT.

The CDR3 nucleotides read TGTGCCAGCAGCTCCCGAGATGCTGAAGCTTTCTTT. It is translated as CASSSRDAEAFF. The V and J genes are TRBV7-6 and TRBJ1-1; D is uncertain. Germline-derived CDR1 and CDR2 are SGHVS and FNYEAQ. This CDR3 spans 12 amino acids. The V end was cut by 4 bases, the J end by 6 bases, with 9 bases between. The whole variable domain, remainder taken from reference TRBV7-6 and TRBJ1-1, is GAGVSQSPRYKVTKRGQDVALRCDPISGHVSLYWYRQALGQGPEFLTYFNYEAQQDKSGLPNDRFSAERPEGSISTLTIQRTEQRDSAMYRCASSSRDAEAFFGQGTRLTVV.

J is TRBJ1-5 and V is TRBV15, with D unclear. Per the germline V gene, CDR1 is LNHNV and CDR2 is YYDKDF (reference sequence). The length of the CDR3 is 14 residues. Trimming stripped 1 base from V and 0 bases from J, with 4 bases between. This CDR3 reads CATSRGNSNQPQHF. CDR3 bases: TGTGCCACCAGCAGAGGGAATAGCAATCAGCCCCAGCATTTT.

CDR3 nucleotide sequence: TGTGCCAGTAGTAACAGGGGCCTTAATCAGCCCCAGCATTTT. Translating it yields CASSNRGLNQPQHF. V and J are TRBV19 and TRBJ1-5; 7 bases are shared with TRBD1. The CDR3 sequence is 14 residues long. Trimming at V came to 4 bases and at J to 4 bases, leaving 4 bases not matched to a gene. Germline V gene data show CDR1 as LNHDA and CDR2 as SQIVND (reference sequence).

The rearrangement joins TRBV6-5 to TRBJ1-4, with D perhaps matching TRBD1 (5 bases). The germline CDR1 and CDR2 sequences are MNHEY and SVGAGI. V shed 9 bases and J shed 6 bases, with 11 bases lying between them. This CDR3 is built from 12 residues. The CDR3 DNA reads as TGTGCCAGTAGCCCGGGGGATGAAAAACTGTTTTTT. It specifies CASSPGDEKLFF.